What follows is one T cell receptor beta chain and its context. Recruited during active infection, patients (from Seattle) were subsequently followed longitudinally. Trimming pared 0 bases from V and 7 bases from J, leaving 13 bases between. The CDR3 has 15 residues. The germline V gene has CDR1 SGHKS and CDR2 YYEKEE (reference sequence). The sample belongs to a study of blood T cell repertoires in COVID-19. Across the whole study: Italy, Spain and the United States were the sources of the convalescent and acute COVID-19 samples. T cells, B-cell-depleted T cells, or PBMCs provided the cDNA or gDNA that served as material.

As originally analysed: Estimates of nucleated cell counts were drawn from the amplification of reference gene primers. The assay was immunoSEQ multiplex PCR, and TCRdb's table has in-frame clones only and misses some. V and J calls and clone size come straight from that table; D and trimming were deduced from the DNA. The sample lists some 200,000 clones, around 95% seen once, with about 0.76% in the top ten. This clonotype was sampled from a man aged 25-45 years with COVID-19, enrolled during active disease. The sequenced sample was peripheral blood. The chain couples TRBV5-5 to TRBJ1-4; unclear D gene. In nucleotides, the CDR3 is TGTGCCAGCAGCTTGGAGAGGAGGCCCGGTGAAAAACTGTTTTTT. It encodes CASSLERRPGEKLFF.